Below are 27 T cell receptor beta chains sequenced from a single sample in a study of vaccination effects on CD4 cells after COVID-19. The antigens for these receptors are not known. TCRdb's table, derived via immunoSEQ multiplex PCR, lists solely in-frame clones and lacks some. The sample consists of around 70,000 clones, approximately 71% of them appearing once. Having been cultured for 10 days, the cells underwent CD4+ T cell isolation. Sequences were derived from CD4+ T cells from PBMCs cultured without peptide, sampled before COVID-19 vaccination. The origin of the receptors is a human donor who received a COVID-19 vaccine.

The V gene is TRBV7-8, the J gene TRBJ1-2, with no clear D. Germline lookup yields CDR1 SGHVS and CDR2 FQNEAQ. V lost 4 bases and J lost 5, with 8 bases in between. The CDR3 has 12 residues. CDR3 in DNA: TGTGCCAGCAGCTCTGTCAGATATGGCTACACCTTC. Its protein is CASSSVRYGYTF.

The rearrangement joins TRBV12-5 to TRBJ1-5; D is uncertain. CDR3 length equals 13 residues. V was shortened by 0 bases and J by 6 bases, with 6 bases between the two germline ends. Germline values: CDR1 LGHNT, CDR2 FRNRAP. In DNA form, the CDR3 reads TGTGCTAGTGGTTTGGTACAAAGTCAGCCCCAGCATTTT. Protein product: CASGLVQSQPQHF.

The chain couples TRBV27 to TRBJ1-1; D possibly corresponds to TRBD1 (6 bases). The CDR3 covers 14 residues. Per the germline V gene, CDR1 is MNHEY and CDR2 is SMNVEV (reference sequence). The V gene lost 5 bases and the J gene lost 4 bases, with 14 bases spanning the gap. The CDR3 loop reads CASSVNRESTEAFF. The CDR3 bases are TGTGCCAGCAGTGTCAACAGGGAGAGCACTGAAGCTTTCTTT.

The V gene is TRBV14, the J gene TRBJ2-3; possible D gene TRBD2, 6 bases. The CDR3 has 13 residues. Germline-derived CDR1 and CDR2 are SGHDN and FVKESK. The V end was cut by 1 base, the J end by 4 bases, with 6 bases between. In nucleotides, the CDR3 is TGTGCCAGCAGCCAAGGGGGGGCAGATACGCAGTATTTT. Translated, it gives CASSQGGADTQYF.

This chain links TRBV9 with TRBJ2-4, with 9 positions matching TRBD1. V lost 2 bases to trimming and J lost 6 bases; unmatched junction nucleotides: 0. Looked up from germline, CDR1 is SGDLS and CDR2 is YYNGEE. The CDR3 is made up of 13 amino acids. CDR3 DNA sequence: TGTGCCAGCAGCGTGGGACAGGGAAACATTCAGTACTTC. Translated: CASSVGQGNIQYF.

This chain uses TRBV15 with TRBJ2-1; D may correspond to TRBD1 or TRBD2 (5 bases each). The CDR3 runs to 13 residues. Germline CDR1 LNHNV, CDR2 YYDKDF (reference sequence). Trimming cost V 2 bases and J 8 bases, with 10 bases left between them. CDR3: CATSRTREYEQFF. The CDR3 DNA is TGTGCCACCAGCAGAACCAGGGAGTATGAGCAGTTCTTC.

CDR3 nucleotides: TGTGCCAGCACTGGACAGGGAGGGAATCAGCCCCAGCATTTT. Encoded protein: CASTGQGGNQPQHF. The genes are TRBV6-5 and TRBJ1-5; 8 nucleotides match TRBD1. This CDR3 has 14 amino acids. The germline gives CDR1 MNHEY, CDR2 SVGAGI. The ends lost 7 bases at V and 4 bases at J; junction bases unmatched: 6.

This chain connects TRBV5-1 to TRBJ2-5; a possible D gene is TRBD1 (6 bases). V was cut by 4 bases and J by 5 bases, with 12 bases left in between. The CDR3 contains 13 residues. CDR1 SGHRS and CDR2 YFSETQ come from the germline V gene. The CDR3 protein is CASSLQGVETQYF. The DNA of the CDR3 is TGCGCCAGCAGCCTACAGGGCGTGGAGACCCAGTACTTC.

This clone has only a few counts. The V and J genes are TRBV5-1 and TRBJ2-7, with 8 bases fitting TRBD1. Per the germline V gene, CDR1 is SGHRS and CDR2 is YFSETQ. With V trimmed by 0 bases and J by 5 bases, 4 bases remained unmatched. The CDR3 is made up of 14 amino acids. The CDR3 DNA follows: TGCGCCAGCAGCTTGGTTGCAGGGGGCGACGAGCAGTACGTC. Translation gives CASSLVAGGDEQYV.

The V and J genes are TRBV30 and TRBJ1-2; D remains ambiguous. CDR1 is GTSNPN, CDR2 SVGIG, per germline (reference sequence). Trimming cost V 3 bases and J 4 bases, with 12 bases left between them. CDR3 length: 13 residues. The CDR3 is CAWSRRLTYGYTF. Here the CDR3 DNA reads TGTGCCTGGAGCCGGCGTTTAACCTATGGCTACACCTTC.

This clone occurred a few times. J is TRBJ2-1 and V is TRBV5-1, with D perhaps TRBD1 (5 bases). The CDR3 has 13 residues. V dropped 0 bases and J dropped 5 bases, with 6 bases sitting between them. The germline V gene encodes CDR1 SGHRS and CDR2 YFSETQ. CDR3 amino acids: CASSLAGNNEQFF. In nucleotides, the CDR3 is TGCGCCAGCAGCTTGGCAGGGAACAATGAGCAGTTCTTC.

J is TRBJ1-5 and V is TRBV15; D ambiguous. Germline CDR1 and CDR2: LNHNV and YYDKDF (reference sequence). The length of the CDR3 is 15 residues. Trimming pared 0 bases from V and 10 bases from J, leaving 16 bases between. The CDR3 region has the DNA TGTGCCACCAGCAGAGACCGGACGGGGAGTGGACCCCAGCATTTT. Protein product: CATSRDRTGSGPQHF.

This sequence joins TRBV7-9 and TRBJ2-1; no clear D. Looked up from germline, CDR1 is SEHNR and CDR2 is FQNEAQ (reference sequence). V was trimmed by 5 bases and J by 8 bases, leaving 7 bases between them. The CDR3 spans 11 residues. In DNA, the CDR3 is TGTGCCAGCAGCCGTCGAGATGAGCAGTTCTTC. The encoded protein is CASSRRDEQFF.

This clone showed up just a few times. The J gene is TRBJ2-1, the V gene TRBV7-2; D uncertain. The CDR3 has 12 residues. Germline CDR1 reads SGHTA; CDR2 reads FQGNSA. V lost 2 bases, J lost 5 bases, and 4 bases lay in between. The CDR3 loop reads CASSLRNNEQFF. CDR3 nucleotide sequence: TGTGCCAGCAGCTTACGAAACAATGAGCAGTTCTTC.

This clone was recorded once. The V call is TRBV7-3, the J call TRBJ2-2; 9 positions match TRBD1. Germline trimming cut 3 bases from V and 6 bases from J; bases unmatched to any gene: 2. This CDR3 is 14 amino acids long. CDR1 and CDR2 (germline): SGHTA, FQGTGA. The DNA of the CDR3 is TGTGCCAGCAGCTTTGACAGGGGGTCCGGGGAGCTGTTTTTT. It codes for CASSFDRGSGELFF.

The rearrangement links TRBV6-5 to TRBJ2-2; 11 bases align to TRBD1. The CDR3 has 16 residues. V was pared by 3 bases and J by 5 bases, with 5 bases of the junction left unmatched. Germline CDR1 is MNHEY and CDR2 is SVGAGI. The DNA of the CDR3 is TGTGCCAGCAGTTATCCCGGGACAGGGGGGACCGGGGAGCTGTTTTTT. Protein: CASSYPGTGGTGELFF.

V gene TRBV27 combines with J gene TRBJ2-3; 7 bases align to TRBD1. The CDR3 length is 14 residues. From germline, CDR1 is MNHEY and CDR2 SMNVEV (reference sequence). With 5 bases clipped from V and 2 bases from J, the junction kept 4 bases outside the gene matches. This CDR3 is CASSLGQVTDTQYF. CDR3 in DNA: TGTGCCAGCAGTCTCGGACAGGTCACAGATACGCAGTATTTT.

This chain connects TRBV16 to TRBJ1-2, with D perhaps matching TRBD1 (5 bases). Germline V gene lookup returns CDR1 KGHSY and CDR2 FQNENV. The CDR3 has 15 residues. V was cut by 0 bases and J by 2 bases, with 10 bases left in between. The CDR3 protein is CASSQSRTQNYGYTF. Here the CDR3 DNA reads TGTGCCAGCAGCCAATCCCGGACACAGAACTATGGCTACACCTTC.

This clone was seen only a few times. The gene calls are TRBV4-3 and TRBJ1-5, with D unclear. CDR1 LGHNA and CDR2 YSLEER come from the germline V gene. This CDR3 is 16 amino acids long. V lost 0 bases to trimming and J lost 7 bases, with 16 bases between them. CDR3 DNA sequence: TGCGCCAGCAGCCAAGAAATTAGTAGGTTCGGACAGCCCCAGCATTTT. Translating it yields CASSQEISRFGQPQHF.

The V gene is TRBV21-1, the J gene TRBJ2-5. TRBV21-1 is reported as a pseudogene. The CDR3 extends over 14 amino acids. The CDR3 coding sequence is TGTGCCAGCAGCAATGAGGGGTACTCAGAGACCCAGTACTTC. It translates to CASSNEGYSETQYF.

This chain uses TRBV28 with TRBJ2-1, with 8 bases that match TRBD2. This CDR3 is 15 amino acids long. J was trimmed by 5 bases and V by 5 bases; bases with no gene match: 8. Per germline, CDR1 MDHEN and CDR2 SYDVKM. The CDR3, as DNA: TGTGCCAGCAGTCCCGGGGGGGCGCAACACAATGAGCAGTTCTTC. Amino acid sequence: CASSPGGAQHNEQFF.

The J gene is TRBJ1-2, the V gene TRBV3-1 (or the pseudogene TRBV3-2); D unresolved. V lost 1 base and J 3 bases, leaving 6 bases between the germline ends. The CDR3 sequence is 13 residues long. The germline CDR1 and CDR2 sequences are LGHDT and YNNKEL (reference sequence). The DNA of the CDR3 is TGTGCCAGCAGCCAAGGGCAGTACTATGGCTACACCTTC. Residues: CASSQGQYYGYTF.

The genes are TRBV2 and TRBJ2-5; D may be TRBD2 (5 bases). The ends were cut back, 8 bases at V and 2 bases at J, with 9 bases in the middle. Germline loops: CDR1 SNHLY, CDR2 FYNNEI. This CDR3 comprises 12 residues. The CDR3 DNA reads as TGTGCCAGCCTCGGCGGGCAAGAGACCCAGTACTTC. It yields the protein CASLGGQETQYF. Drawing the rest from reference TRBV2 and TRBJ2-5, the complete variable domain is EPEVTQTPSHQVTQMGQEVILRCVPISNHLYFYWYRQILGQKVEFLVSFYNNEISEKSEIFDDQFSVERPDGSNFTLKIRSTKLEDSAMYFCASLGGQETQYFGPGTRLLVL.

The CDR3 DNA reads TGTGCCAGCAGCCCAAGCCTGAGACACGCGAACACCGGGGAGCTGTTTTTT. This gives the protein CASSPSLRHANTGELFF. V gene TRBV7-2 combines with J gene TRBJ2-2; D not certain. CDR1 SGHTA and CDR2 FQGNSA come from the germline V gene. The CDR3 is made up of 17 amino acids. V dropped 5 bases and J dropped 0 bases, with 16 bases sitting between them.

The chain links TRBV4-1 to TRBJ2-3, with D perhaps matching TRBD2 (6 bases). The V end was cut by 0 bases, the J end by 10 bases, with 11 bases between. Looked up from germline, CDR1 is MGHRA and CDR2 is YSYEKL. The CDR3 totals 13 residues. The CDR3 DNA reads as TGCGCCAGCAGCCAAGATCGGGGGTTGTCGCAGTATTTT. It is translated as CASSQDRGLSQYF.

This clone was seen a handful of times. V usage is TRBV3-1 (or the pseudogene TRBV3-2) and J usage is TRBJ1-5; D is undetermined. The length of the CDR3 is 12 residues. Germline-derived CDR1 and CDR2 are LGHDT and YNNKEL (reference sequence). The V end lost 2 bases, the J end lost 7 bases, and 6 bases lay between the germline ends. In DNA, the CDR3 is TGTGCCAGCAGCCAAAGCACCCAGCCCCAGCATTTT. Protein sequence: CASSQSTQPQHF.

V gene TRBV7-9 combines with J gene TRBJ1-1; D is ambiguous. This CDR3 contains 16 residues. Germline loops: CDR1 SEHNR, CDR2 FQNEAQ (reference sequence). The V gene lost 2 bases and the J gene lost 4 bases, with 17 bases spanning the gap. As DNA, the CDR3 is TGTGCCAGCAGCTTACCTAGATCGGGAGTGAGCACTGAAGCTTTCTTT. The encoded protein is CASSLPRSGVSTEAFF. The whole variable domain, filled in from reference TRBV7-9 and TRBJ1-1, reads DTGVSQNPRHKITKRGQNVTFRCDPISEHNRLYWYRQTLGQGPEFLTYFQNEAQLEKSRLLSDRFSAERPKGSFSTLEIQRTEQGDSAMYLCASSLPRSGVSTEAFFGQGTRLTVV.